The sequence of this TCR beta chain was determined in a study of blood T cell repertoires in COVID-19. Study background: Spain, Italy and the United States supplied samples that represented acute and convalescent COVID-19.

The germline V and J ends were trimmed by 7 bases and 4 bases, with 25 bases remaining between them. The CDR3 length is 17 residues. The germline CDR1 and CDR2 sequences are LNHDA and SQIVND (reference sequence). Per the original methods: For nucleated cells, counts were estimated from reference gene primer amplification. TCRdb's copy holds only in-frame clones and misses some; the assay was immunoSEQ multiplex PCR. The D gene and trimming were derived from the DNA, and the V and J assignments and clone size from that table. This sample has approximately 500,000 clones, with 80% to 90% found just once.

The receptor was isolated from a human donor in a cohort sampled during active COVID-19. This chain joins TRBV19 and TRBJ1-2; the D gene is possibly TRBD1 (6 bases). The source material was peripheral blood. The DNA for the CDR3 is TGTGCCAGTATCGACCAAGCGATAACAGGGTCTATCTATGGCTACACCTTC. Its protein product is CASIDQAITGSIYGYTF.